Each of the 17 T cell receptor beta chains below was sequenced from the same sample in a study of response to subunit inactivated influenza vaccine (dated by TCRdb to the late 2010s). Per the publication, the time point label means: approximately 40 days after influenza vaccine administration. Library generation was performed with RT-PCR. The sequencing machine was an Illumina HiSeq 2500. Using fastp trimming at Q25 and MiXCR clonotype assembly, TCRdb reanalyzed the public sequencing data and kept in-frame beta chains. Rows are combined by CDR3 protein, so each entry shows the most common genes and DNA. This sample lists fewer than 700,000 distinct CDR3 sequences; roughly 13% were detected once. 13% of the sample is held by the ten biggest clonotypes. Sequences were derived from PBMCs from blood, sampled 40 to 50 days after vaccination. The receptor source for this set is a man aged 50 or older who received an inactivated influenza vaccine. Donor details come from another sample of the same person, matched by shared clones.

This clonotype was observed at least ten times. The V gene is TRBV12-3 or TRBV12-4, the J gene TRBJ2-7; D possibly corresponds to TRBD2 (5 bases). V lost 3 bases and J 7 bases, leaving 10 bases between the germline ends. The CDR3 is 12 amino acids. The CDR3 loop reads CASSLTTGEQYF. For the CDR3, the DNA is TGTGCCAGCAGTTTGACCACGGGGGAGCAGTACTTC.

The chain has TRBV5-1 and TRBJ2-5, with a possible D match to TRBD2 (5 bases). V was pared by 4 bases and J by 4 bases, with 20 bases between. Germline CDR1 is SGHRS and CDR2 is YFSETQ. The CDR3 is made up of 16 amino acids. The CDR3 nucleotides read TGCGCCAGCAGCGCCCTGAGGGCCCAACTGGTAGAGACCCAGTACTTC. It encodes CASSALRAQLVETQYF.

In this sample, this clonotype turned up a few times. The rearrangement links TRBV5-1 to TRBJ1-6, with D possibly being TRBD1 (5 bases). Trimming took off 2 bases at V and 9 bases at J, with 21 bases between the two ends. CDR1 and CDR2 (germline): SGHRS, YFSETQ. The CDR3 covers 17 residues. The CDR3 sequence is CASSFKPIGGGGSPLHF. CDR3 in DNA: TGCGCCAGCAGCTTTAAACCCATAGGTGGGGGGGGTTCACCCCTCCACTTT.

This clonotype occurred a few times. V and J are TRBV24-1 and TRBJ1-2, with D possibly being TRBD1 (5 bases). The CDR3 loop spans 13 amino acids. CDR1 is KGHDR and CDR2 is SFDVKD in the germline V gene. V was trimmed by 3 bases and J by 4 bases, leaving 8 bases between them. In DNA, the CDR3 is TGTGCCACCAGTGATAAAGGGGCCTATGGCTACACCTTC. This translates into CATSDKGAYGYTF.

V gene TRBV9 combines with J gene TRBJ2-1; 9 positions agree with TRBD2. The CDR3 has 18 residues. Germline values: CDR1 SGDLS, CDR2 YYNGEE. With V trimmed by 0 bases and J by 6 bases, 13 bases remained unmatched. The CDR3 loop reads CASSVGGSGGRLPNEQFF. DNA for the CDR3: TGTGCCAGCAGCGTAGGGGGAAGCGGGGGGCGGTTGCCCAATGAGCAGTTCTTC.

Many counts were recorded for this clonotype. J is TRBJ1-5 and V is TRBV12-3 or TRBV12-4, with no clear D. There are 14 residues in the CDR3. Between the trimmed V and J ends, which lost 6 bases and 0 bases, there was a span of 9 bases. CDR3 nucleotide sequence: TGTGCCAGCAGCTTGGATAATAGCAATCAGCCCCAGCATTTT. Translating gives CASSLDNSNQPQHF.

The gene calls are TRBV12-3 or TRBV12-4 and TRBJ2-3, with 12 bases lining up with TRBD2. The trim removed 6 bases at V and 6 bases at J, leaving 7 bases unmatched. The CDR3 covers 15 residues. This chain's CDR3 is CASSLAGGLIDTQYF. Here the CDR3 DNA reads TGTGCCAGCAGCCTAGCGGGGGGGCTTATTGATACGCAGTATTTT.

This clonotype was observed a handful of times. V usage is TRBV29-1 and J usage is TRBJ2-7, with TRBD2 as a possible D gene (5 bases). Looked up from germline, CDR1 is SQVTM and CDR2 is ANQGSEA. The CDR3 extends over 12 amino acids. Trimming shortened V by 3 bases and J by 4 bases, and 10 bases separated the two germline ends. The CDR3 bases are TGCAGCGTTGAGGGAGTGGGGTACGAGCAGTACTTC. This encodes CSVEGVGYEQYF.

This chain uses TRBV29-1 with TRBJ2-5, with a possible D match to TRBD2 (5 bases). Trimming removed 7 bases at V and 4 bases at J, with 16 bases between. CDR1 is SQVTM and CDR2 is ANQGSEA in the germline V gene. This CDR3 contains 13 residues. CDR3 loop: CSARRGKGETQYF. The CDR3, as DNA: TGCAGCGCCCGACGGGGAAAGGGAGAGACCCAGTACTTC.

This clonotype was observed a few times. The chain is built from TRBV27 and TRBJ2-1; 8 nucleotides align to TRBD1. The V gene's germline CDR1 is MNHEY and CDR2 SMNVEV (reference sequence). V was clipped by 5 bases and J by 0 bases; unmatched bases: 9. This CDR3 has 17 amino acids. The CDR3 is CASSPPSGTGSYNEQFF. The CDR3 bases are TGTGCCAGCAGTCCCCCCTCCGGGACAGGCTCCTACAATGAGCAGTTCTTC.

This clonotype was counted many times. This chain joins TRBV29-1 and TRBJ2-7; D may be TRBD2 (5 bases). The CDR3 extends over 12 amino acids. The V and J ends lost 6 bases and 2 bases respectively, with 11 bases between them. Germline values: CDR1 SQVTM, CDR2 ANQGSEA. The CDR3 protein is CSVRPGAYEQYF. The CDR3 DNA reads TGCAGCGTCCGACCCGGGGCCTACGAGCAGTACTTC.

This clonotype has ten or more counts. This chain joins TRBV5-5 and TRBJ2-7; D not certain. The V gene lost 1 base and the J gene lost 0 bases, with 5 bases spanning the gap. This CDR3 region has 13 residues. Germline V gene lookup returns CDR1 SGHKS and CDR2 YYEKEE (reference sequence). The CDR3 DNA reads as TGTGCCAGCAGCTTGACACTCTCCTACGAGCAGTACTTC. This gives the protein CASSLTLSYEQYF.

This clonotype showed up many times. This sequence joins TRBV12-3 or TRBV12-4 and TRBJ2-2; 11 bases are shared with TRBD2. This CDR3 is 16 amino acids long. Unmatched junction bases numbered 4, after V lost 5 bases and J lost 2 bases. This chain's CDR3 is CASSARLAGNTGELFF. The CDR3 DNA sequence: TGTGCCAGCAGTGCGCGACTAGCGGGAAACACCGGGGAGCTGTTTTTT.

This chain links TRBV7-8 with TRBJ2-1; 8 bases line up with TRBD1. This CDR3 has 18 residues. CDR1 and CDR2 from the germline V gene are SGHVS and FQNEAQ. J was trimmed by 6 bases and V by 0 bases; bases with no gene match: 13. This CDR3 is CASSLAGQGTSRVNEQFF. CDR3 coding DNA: TGTGCCAGCAGCTTAGCCGGACAGGGTACATCGAGAGTCAATGAGCAGTTCTTC.

CDR3 nucleotide sequence: TGCAGTGCTAAAGAGAGATATGGCTACACCTTC. It codes for CSAKERYGYTF. The chain employs TRBV20-1 and TRBJ1-2, with D unresolved. The CDR3 covers 11 residues. Trimming stripped 4 bases from V and 5 bases from J, with 8 bases between. Germline CDR1 is DFQATT and CDR2 is SNEGSKA (reference sequence).

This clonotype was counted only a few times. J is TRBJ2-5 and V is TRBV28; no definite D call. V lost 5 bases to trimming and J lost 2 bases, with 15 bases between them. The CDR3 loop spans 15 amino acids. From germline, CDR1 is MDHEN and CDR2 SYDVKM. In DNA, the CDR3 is TGTGCCAGCAGTACGCTGACGGGTCGGCAAGAGACCCAGTACTTC. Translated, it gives CASSTLTGRQETQYF.

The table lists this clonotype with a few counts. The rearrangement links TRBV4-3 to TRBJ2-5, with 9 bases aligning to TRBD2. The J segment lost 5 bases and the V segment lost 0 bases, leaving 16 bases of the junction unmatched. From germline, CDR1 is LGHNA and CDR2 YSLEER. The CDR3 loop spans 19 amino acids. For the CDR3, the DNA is TGCGCCAGCAGCCAAGATCCGGTAGCGGGAGTTGGTTGGACGGAGACCCAGTACTTC. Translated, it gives CASSQDPVAGVGWTETQYF.